This is a list of T cell receptor beta chains from one sample in a study of blood T cell repertoires in COVID-19. Measured with immunoSEQ multiplex PCR; TCRdb has only the in-frame clones, and not every one. The table has 150,000 to 200,000 clones, less than 90% seen once. Source material: peripheral blood. Source of these receptors: a woman aged 70-85 years with COVID-19, enrolled during active disease. CDR3s include the opening cysteine and the closing phenylalanine or tryptophan. D genes are given only for firm matches.

cdr3_aa j_call d_call v_call
CASSLAGEAYEQYF TRBJ2-7 . TRBV5-1
CASSPEGRGNYGYTF TRBJ1-2 . TRBV2
CASSQAGQENSPLHF TRBJ1-6 TRBD1 TRBV5-1
CASSDQGLAVTYEQYF TRBJ2-7 TRBD2 TRBV25-1
CAISVQGDQPQHF TRBJ1-5 TRBD1 TRBV10-3
CASSQGQGDTEAFF TRBJ1-1 TRBD1 TRBV3-1/TRBV3-2
CASGDKKNIQYF TRBJ2-4 . TRBV6-6
CASSHPKLSGGQKDDTSTDTQYF TRBJ2-3 . TRBV7-8
CASSPAGTSHVGWEGSRETQYF TRBJ2-5 TRBD2 TRBV14
CSVEGRRGTEQYF TRBJ2-7 . TRBV29-1
CASSVRTLRFTDTQYF TRBJ2-3 . TRBV5-6
CASSLAVSYNEQFF TRBJ2-1 . TRBV5-4
CASSPTSGRLHEQYF TRBJ2-7 TRBD2 TRBV7-2